The 23 T cell receptor beta chains listed next were all sequenced from one sample in a study of T-cell reconstitution after alpha-beta-depleted transplantation in children. A library of TCRbeta sequences, prepared with unique molecular identifiers, was generated. TCRdb ran MiXCR on the PCR reads and lists one entry per CDR3 protein. The table includes 900,000 or so distinct CDR3 sequences, 15% to 20% detected once. This sample comprised PBMCs, mostly from graft donor cells, obtained 360 days after TCRalphabeta/CD19-depleted stem cell transplant. All receptors derive from a male patient aged 10-17 years who had a stem cell transplant for acute lymphoblastic leukemia, so the T cells may come from the graft donor.

This sequence joins TRBV20-1 and TRBJ2-5, with 8 bases that match TRBD2. Unmatched junction bases numbered 8, after V lost 1 base and J lost 4 bases. Germline CDR1 and CDR2: DFQATT and SNEGSKA (reference sequence). The CDR3 covers 15 residues. This CDR3 reads CSARVREGPRETQYF. The CDR3 DNA reads TGCAGTGCTAGAGTTCGGGAGGGCCCTCGAGAGACCCAGTACTTC.

This clonotype was seen only a few times. This chain uses TRBV20-1 with TRBJ1-2; 8 bases match TRBD1. V lost 5 bases to trimming and J lost 3 bases; unmatched junction nucleotides: 11. The CDR3 runs to 15 residues. Germline CDR1 reads DFQATT; CDR2 reads SNEGSKA (reference sequence). CDR3 DNA: TGCAGTGCTGCGTTTGGACAGGGCCATGACTATGGCTACACCTTC. This translates into CSAAFGQGHDYGYTF.

V gene TRBV6-5 combines with J gene TRBJ2-3; a weak D match, TRBD1 (5 bases). Germline loops: CDR1 MNHEY, CDR2 SVGAGI. Trimming stripped 2 bases from V and 1 base from J, with 7 bases between. This CDR3 region has 14 residues. Written as DNA, the CDR3 is TGTGCCAGCAGTTACGGCAGGGGCACAGATACGCAGTATTTT. It encodes CASSYGRGTDTQYF.

This clonotype has a handful of counts. The chain joins TRBV11-3 to TRBJ2-3, with 8 bases aligning to TRBD2. This CDR3 region has 15 residues. Germline V lookup: CDR1 SGHNT, CDR2 YENEEA. After removal of 5 bases from V and 1 base from J, the junction contained 5 bases not matched to a gene. The CDR3 bases are TGTGCCAGCAGCGTTAGCGGGATCCGCACAGATACGCAGTATTTT. Its protein product is CASSVSGIRTDTQYF.

This clonotype occurred once. V usage is TRBV7-9 and J usage is TRBJ2-1; D perhaps matches TRBD2 (6 bases). Looked up from germline, CDR1 is SEHNR and CDR2 is FQNEAQ (reference sequence). The germline V and J ends were trimmed by 4 bases and 11 bases, with 15 bases remaining between them. CDR3 length: 13 amino acids. The CDR3 region is CASSWSEGIQQFF. CDR3 sequence (DNA): TGTGCCAGCAGCTGGTCGGAGGGGATTCAGCAGTTCTTC.

This clonotype has just a few counts. The CDR3 DNA follows: TGTGCCACCAGTGATCGTGGACTAGCCAGGGAGACCCAGTACTTC. It translates to CATSDRGLARETQYF. The chain has TRBV24-1 and TRBJ2-5; 8 nucleotides align to TRBD2. The CDR3 runs to 15 residues. Germline loops: CDR1 KGHDR, CDR2 SFDVKD. V shed 3 bases, J shed 5 bases, and the junction held 7 bases outside the gene matches.

The chain uses TRBV9 and TRBJ2-1; 9 bases fit TRBD2. The trim removed 6 bases at V and 5 bases at J, leaving 6 bases unmatched. Germline V gives CDR1 SGDLS, CDR2 YYNGEE. The CDR3 loop spans 14 amino acids. The CDR3 nucleotides are TGTGCCAGCACCCCGGGACTAGCCCACAATGAGCAGTTCTTC. It encodes CASTPGLAHNEQFF.

This clonotype turned up a few times. This rearrangement joins TRBV5-6 to TRBJ1-1; TRBD1 matches 7 bases. J gave up 2 bases and V 2 bases, and 6 bases lay outside the gene matches. Germline lookup yields CDR1 SGHDT and CDR2 YYEEEE. The CDR3 is made up of 15 amino acids. The CDR3 loop reads CASSFPTGVNTEAFF. The CDR3 DNA is TGTGCCAGCAGCTTCCCTACAGGGGTAAACACTGAAGCTTTCTTT.

This chain joins TRBV5-1 and TRBJ1-1; no clear D gene. The germline CDR1 and CDR2 sequences are SGHRS and YFSETQ. The ends were cut back, 7 bases at V and 1 base at J, with 8 bases in the middle. This CDR3 is 12 amino acids long. CDR3 residues: CASLGPNTEAFF. Written as DNA, the CDR3 is TGCGCCAGCTTAGGCCCGAACACTGAAGCTTTCTTT.

This clonotype was seen repeatedly, ten times or more. The gene calls are TRBV5-1 and TRBJ2-5; TRBD2 agrees at 8 bases. After removal of 2 bases from V and 2 bases from J, the junction contained 8 bases not matched to a gene. The CDR3 extends over 16 amino acids. The germline V gene has CDR1 SGHRS and CDR2 YFSETQ. Here the CDR3 DNA reads TGCGCCAGCAGCTTATCGATGGGACTAGAACAAGAGACCCAGTACTTC. Residues: CASSLSMGLEQETQYF.

The chain carries TRBV28 and TRBJ2-7; 7 bases are shared with TRBD2. The CDR3 runs 16 residues. V was pared by 5 bases and J by 7 bases, with 17 bases of the junction left unmatched. In germline, CDR1 is MDHEN, CDR2 SYDVKM. The CDR3 DNA is TGTGCCAGCAGTCCATACCCAGCGGGGATCACGGGAGAGCAGTACTTC. Translation gives CASSPYPAGITGEQYF.

The chain is built from TRBV7-8 and TRBJ2-1; 11 bases map to TRBD2. The CDR3 loop spans 16 amino acids. V shed 1 base, J shed 4 bases, and the junction held 3 bases outside the gene matches. Germline assignment: CDR1 SGHVS and CDR2 FQNEAQ. CDR3 coding DNA: TGTGCCAGCAGCTTAGTTAGCGGGAGGGGTTACAATGAGCAGTTCTTC. Protein product: CASSLVSGRGYNEQFF.

This clonotype showed up just a few times. The J gene is TRBJ1-5, the V gene TRBV12-3 or TRBV12-4; possible D gene TRBD1, 5 bases. The CDR3 extends over 16 amino acids. Trimming removed 5 bases at V and 5 bases at J, with 19 bases between. The CDR3 here is CASSPIPALGDQPQHF. The CDR3 DNA reads TGTGCCAGCAGTCCTATCCCGGCGCTGGGGGATCAGCCCCAGCATTTT.

The CDR3 DNA sequence: TGCAGCGTTGAAAACAGGGGCTATGGCTACACCTTC. This encodes CSVENRGYGYTF. This chain links TRBV29-1 with TRBJ1-2; 7 nucleotides match TRBD1. Germline lookup yields CDR1 SQVTM and CDR2 ANQGSEA. V was pared by 2 bases and J by 4 bases, with 1 base of the junction left unmatched. This CDR3 region has 12 residues.

This sequence joins TRBV7-9 and TRBJ1-6; D call uncertain. V gave up 4 bases and J gave up 7 bases, with 5 bases separating them. The CDR3 sequence is 12 residues long. The germline CDR1 and CDR2 sequences are SEHNR and FQNEAQ (reference sequence). The CDR3 sequence: CASSSWNSPLHF. The CDR3 DNA reads TGTGCCAGCAGCTCCTGGAATTCACCCCTCCACTTT.

The chain is built from TRBV27 and TRBJ2-3; no firm D call. Germline CDR1 and CDR2: MNHEY and SMNVEV (reference sequence). Trimming stripped 6 bases from V and 3 bases from J, with 16 bases between. This CDR3 has 15 residues. CDR3: CASSLHPAGTDTQYF. The CDR3 nucleotides are TGTGCCAGCAGCCTACATCCAGCTGGAACAGATACGCAGTATTTT.

This clonotype was recorded a few times. The chain recombines TRBV4-1 with TRBJ2-5; no clear D gene. V was pared by 3 bases and J by 4 bases, with 9 bases between. The CDR3 extends over 13 amino acids. Germline assignment: CDR1 MGHRA and CDR2 YSYEKL. In nucleotides, the CDR3 is TGCGCCAGCAGCCATGGAATTCGAGAGACCCAGTACTTC. Translation: CASSHGIRETQYF.

The chain links TRBV28 to TRBJ2-3; TRBD2 might be the D (6 bases). The CDR3 is 17 residues long. Germline V gene data show CDR1 as MDHEN and CDR2 as SYDVKM. V shed 4 bases and J shed 6 bases, with 23 bases lying between them. CDR3 amino acids: CASSYTNFGGAADTQYF. For the CDR3, the DNA is TGTGCCAGCAGTTACACCAACTTCGGGGGTGCCGCGGATACGCAGTATTTT.

Concerning this clonotype itself: One base away lies a much larger clone, so this may be a sequencing read error. The CDR3 DNA reads TGCGCCAGCAGCCGGACAGGGCTCCAGCAGTACTTC. It encodes CASSRTGLQQYF. The chain is built from TRBV10-1 and TRBJ2-7, with 8 bases identical to TRBD1. The length of the CDR3 is 12 residues. V lost 6 bases and J lost 8; bases outside the gene matches: 6. The germline gives CDR1 WNHNN, CDR2 SYGVQD (reference sequence).

The chain combines TRBV24-1 with TRBJ2-2; 8 bases line up with TRBD1. Trimming removed 2 bases from V and 3 bases from J; junction bases left unmatched: 7. The length of the CDR3 is 17 residues. Germline V gene lookup returns CDR1 KGHDR and CDR2 SFDVKD. The CDR3 nucleotides are TGTGCCACCAGTGATTACGGACAGGGCCCGTACACCGGGGAGCTGTTTTTT. This translates into CATSDYGQGPYTGELFF.

This clonotype was detected only a few times. This sequence joins TRBV25-1 and TRBJ2-2, with 8 bases matching TRBD2. The CDR3 loop spans 14 amino acids. Germline CDR1 and CDR2: MGHDK and SYGVNS. With V trimmed by 5 bases and J by 8 bases, 7 bases remained unmatched. The CDR3 bases are TGTGCCAGCAGTAAAGCGGGAGACCGGGGGGAGCTGTTTTTT. Protein sequence: CASSKAGDRGELFF. The full variable domain, completed using reference TRBV25-1 and TRBJ2-2, is EADIYQTPRYLVIGTGKKITLECSQTMGHDKMYWYQQDPGMELHLIHYSYGVNSTEKGDLSSESTVSRIRTEHFPLTLESARPSHTSQYLCASSKAGDRGELFFGEGSRLTVL.

The chain recombines TRBV24-1 with TRBJ2-1; D is unresolved. V lost 2 bases and J 7 bases, leaving 14 bases between the germline ends. Germline loops: CDR1 KGHDR, CDR2 SFDVKD. The CDR3 runs to 15 residues. The CDR3 loop reads CATSDSAKPRNEQFF. The CDR3 DNA reads as TGTGCCACCAGTGATTCGGCCAAGCCCCGGAATGAGCAGTTCTTC.

This sequence joins TRBV4-1 and TRBJ1-3; D is possibly TRBD1 (6 bases). Germline V lookup: CDR1 MGHRA, CDR2 YSYEKL. The CDR3 sequence is 18 residues long. Trimming stripped 1 base from V and 2 bases from J, with 18 bases between. As DNA, the CDR3 is TGCGCCAGCAGCCAAGGCCGGGACACCTATCTCACTGGAAACACCATATATTTT. Translating gives CASSQGRDTYLTGNTIYF.